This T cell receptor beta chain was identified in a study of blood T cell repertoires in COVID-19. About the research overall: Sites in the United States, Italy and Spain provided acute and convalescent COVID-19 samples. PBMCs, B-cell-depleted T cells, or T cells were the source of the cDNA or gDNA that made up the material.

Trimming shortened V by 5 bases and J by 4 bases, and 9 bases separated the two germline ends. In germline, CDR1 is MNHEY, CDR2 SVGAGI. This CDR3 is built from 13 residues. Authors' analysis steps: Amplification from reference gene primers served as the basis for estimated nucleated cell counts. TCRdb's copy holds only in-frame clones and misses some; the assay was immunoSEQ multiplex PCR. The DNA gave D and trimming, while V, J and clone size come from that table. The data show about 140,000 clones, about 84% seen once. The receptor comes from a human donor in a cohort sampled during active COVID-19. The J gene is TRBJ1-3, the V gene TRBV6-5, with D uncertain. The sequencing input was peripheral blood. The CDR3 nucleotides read TGTGCCAGCAGTACTTATTCCGGAAACACCATATATTTT. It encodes CASSTYSGNTIYF.